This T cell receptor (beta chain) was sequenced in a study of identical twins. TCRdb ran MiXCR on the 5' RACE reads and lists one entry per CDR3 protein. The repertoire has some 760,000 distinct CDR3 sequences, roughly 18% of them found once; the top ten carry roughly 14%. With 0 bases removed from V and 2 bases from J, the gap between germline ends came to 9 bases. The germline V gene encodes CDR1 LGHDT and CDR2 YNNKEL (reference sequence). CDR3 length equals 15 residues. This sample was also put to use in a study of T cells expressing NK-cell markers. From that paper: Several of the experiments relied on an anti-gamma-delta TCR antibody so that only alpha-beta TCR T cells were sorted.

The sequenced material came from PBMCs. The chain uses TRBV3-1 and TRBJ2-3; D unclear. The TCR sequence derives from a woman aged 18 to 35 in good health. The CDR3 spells CASSQDFGYTDTQYF. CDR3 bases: TGTGCCAGCAGCCAAGATTTCGGCTACACAGATACGCAGTATTTT.